This TCR beta chain appears in the sequencing data of a study of T-cell memory formation after mild COVID-19 (dated by TCRdb to the early 2020s). Some background on the complete study: TCR sequence clusters from the two donors were largely donor specific. In two donors, T-cell clones that expanded and contracted after mild COVID-19 were tracked by sequencing TCRalpha and TCRbeta repertoires over time. The cohort comprised two young, previously healthy adult volunteers, one female and one male.

At the junction V is shortened by 6 bases and J by 3 bases; bases outside the gene matches: 8. CDR1 MNHNY and CDR2 SVGAGI were looked up in the germline V gene (reference sequence). The CDR3 has 14 amino acids, counting the end cysteine and phenylalanine. Of all the DNA, just the CDR3 is kept, 42 bases in frame from base 1. The paper's findings and limits, for the study overall: Some responding clones were detected in pre-infection memory, which suggested that pre-existing cross-reactive memory T cells had joined the SARS-CoV-2 response. Balanced CD4/CD8 phenotypes were observed for clones contracting from day 15 to 85, whereas a bias towards CD4+ was observed for a second wave of clones expanding from day 15 to 37. SARS-CoV-2 specificity was not confirmed for the second-wave clones peaking on day 37. Contracting CD4+ clones were found mainly in CM and EM memory subsets, while CD8+ clones were enriched in EMRA. The study covered only a couple of mild cases, and larger cohorts including severe cases with pre-infection samples were considered necessary.

PBMCs were isolated by Ficoll-Paque density gradient centrifugation. TCRdb shows the sequencer as Illumina NovaSeq 6000. TCRalpha and TCRbeta cDNA libraries were constructed by 5'RACE with constant-segment primers, with sample barcodes and unique molecular identifiers being introduced. RNA was extracted from every sample with Trizol reagent. Libraries were amplified in two PCR steps, with a second sample barcode and Illumina TruSeq adapters added in the second step. Libraries were sequenced on an Illumina NovaSeq with 2 x 150 bp paired-end reads. From the authors' description of their analysis: Demultiplexing of reads and collapsing into UMI-guided consensus sequences were performed with migec v1.2.7. With mixcr v2.1.11, UMI consensuses were aligned to TRA and TRB V and J templates and assembled into clonotypes. A clonotype was counted as expanded or contracted only when both edgeR and NoisET called the clonotype significant, with the noise models trained on biological replicates. For edgeR calls, the thresholds were a false discovery rate-adjusted p below 0.01 and a log2 fold-change of 1. PCA with hierarchical clustering of max-normalized trajectories of the 1000 most abundant clonotypes was used as exploratory dynamics analysis. Each responding clone was given a CD4 or CD8 phenotype based on the CD4+ and CD8+ repertoires, which had been sequenced separately. Starting from the raw public reads, TCRdb applied fastp trimming at Q25, assembled clones with MiXCR and retained in-frame beta chains. Every distinct CDR3 protein forms one entry, paired with its most common genes and DNA. TCRdb, rather than the study authors, made the V and J calls. Recorded for this sample are 70,000 to 95,000 distinct CDR3 sequences; roughly 12% of them occurred a single time. The ten largest clones represent approximately 41% of the sample.

In regard to this clonotype: What this receptor recognizes is not known. Base qualities are missing; no much larger clone stands one base away.

The sample consisted of PBMCs or a T cell subset sorted from them (not recorded which). The receptor comes from a man between 18 and 29 years old who had mild COVID-19 (a few samples of this study predate the infection). The sample titles of this study are shuffled in the database, so cell type and time point are left out; the donor was told from shared clones. The sequence is built from TRBV6-6 and TRBJ2-7; 7 bases in the junction line up with TRBD1. Here is the DNA: TGTGCCAGCAGGCCACAGGGGTCCCTCTACGAGCAGTACTTC. It encodes CASRPQGSLYEQYF.